These T cell receptor beta chains were read from a single sample in a study. TCRdb recomputed calls from the RT-PCR reads with MiXCR, one row per CDR3 protein. The table records almost 700,000 distinct CDR3 sequences, 13% to 15% of them present only once. The sequencing sample was made of memory CD4+ T cells from blood. These TCRs come from a female donor in good health, serving as a healthy control. CDR3s include the opening cysteine and the closing phenylalanine or tryptophan. Fields, in order: V gene, D gene, clone size, J gene, CDR3 DNA, CDR3 protein. The D gene is left open where the match is weak. Size values are once, few and many counts, or a class for expanded clones, and some rows have none.

TRBV29-1	TRBD1	NA	TRBJ1-1	TGCAGCGGGTCGACAGGGGGGAGCACTGAAGCTTTCTTT	CSGSTGGSTEAFF
TRBV12-3/TRBV12-4	NA	many	TRBJ1-3	TGTGCCAGCAGTCAAGTTACTGGAAACACCATATATTTT	CASSQVTGNTIYF
TRBV20-1	TRBD2	NA	TRBJ2-5	TGCAGTGCTGTGACTAGCGGGTACCAAGAGACCCAGTACTTC	CSAVTSGYQETQYF
TRBV18	NA	NA	TRBJ1-5	TGTGCCAGCTCACCACGGGGGATTACAAGTCAGCCCCAGCATTTT	CASSPRGITSQPQHF
TRBV20-1	NA	many	TRBJ2-7	TGCAGTGCTAGTAACTACCCGATCTCCTACGAGCAGTACTTC	CSASNYPISYEQYF
TRBV3-1	TRBD1	NA	TRBJ1-1	TGTGCCAGCAGCCAGCGGACAGGGTCTGAAGCTTTCTTT	CASSQRTGSEAFF
TRBV7-2	NA	NA	TRBJ2-6	TGTGCCAGCAGCCAGGACCGTCTCTCTGGGGCCAACGTCCTGACTTTC	CASSQDRLSGANVLTF
TRBV20-1	NA	few	TRBJ2-3	TGCAGTGCTAGAGGGGCTAGCGGCACAGATACGCAGTATTTT	CSARGASGTDTQYF
TRBV18	TRBD1	few	TRBJ2-7	TGTGCCAGCTCACCAGGACAGGGAGCCCCCTTCGACTTC	CASSPGQGAPFDF
TRBV6-5	TRBD1	NA	TRBJ1-5	TGTGCCAGCAGTTACTCGAGCGGGACAGACGGACCCCAGCATTTT	CASSYSSGTDGPQHF
TRBV7-6	NA	few	TRBJ2-6	TGTGCCAGCAGCTTAGTGACCGGGACGCTGGGGGCCAACGTCCTGACTTTC	CASSLVTGTLGANVLTF
TRBV7-6	NA	many	TRBJ1-1	TGTGCCAGCAGCCCCTTAGTGGGGACGGACACTGAAGCTTTCTTT	CASSPLVGTDTEAFF
TRBV5-1	NA	NA	TRBJ2-3	TGCGCCAGCAGCTTTAGGACTTACACAGATACGCAGTATTTT	CASSFRTYTDTQYF
TRBV9	NA	NA	TRBJ1-1	TGTGCCAGCAGCGCGGAGGGCACTGAAGCTTTCTTT	CASSAEGTEAFF
TRBV20-1	TRBD1	many	TRBJ2-7	TGCAGTGCTAGCTGGACAGGGGCCTACGAGCAGTACTTC	CSASWTGAYEQYF
TRBV2	NA	NA	TRBJ2-1	TGTGCCAGCAGTGAAAGGGCGACCCCCCCATACAATGAGCAGTTCTTC	CASSERATPPYNEQFF
TRBV7-9	NA	NA	TRBJ1-2	TGTGCCAGCAGCTTAGAGTCGAGCTATGGCTACACCTTC	CASSLESSYGYTF
TRBV7-2	TRBD1	few	TRBJ1-2	TGTGCCAGCAGCTGGGACAGCTTCTATGGCTACACCTTC	CASSWDSFYGYTF